This TCR beta chain was recorded in a study of T cells in Graves' hyperthyroidism and ophthalmopathy. As for the study in general: Peripheral blood specimens were obtained at initial diagnosis, prior to any treatment.

Trimming left V 4 bases short and J 11 bases short, with 20 bases between. This CDR3 has 14 amino acids. Germline V gives CDR1 SGHNT, CDR2 YENEEA. No ophthalmopathy progression within 18 months constituted stable Graves' hyperthyroidism. Uncontrolled infection, other autoimmune disease, pregnancy or lactation disqualified patients from enrolment. In making diagnoses, clinical symptoms, serum thyroxine and TRAb, thyroid ultrasound and orbital computed tomography were all used. The TCR beta CDR3 regions underwent amplification using RNA transcripts as the source. Using the HTBI primer set, a first-round RT-PCR was run on the TCR CDR3. Each CDR3 protein gets one entry after TCRdb re-called the multiplex PCR reads with MiXCR. The profile shows about 380,000 distinct CDR3 sequences, more than 11% of them singletons.

The sequence was obtained from a woman aged 55-69 years with Graves' hyperthyroidism. Source material: blood. V is TRBV11-3 and J is TRBJ1-1; D call uncertain. Here the CDR3 DNA reads TGTGCCAGCAGCTCAGGCGGCAGTACAATTGGGGCTTTCTTT. Translated, it gives CASSSGGSTIGAFF.